Sequencing of this T cell receptor beta chain was carried out in a study of tumor-infiltrating lymphocytes in primary liver carcinoma. TCR beta cDNA came from about 500 ng total RNA, primed with a constant-region primer. Libraries covering TCR beta were generated through three nested multiplex PCR rounds (using a slightly modified ARM-PCR). TRBV1-TRBV30 forward primers paired with a C-beta reverse primer drove the first two PCR rounds, about 10 cycles each. A single record per CDR3 protein comes from TCRdb applying MiXCR to the multiplex PCR reads. The sample lists a few hundred thousand distinct CDR3 sequences, almost 60% occurring once. RNA isolated from unsorted whole blood supplied the blood RNA, with germline DNA also extracted. Looked up from germline, CDR1 is SGHKS and CDR2 is YYEKEE (reference sequence). CDR3 length equals 16 residues. The ends were cut back, 0 bases at V and 0 bases at J, with 10 bases in the middle.

V is TRBV5-5 and J is TRBJ1-3; D is uncertain. The receptor was isolated from a woman aged 25 to 39 with primary liver carcinoma and hepatitis B virus infection. Sequencing was carried out using peripheral blood. Here the CDR3 reads CASSLGPAYSGNTIYF. The CDR3 DNA reads as TGTGCCAGCAGCTTGGGTCCAGCCTACTCTGGAAACACCATATATTTT.